This TCR beta chain is from a study of T cell responses to AZD1222 COVID-19 vaccine. This clone showed up just once. Its antigen is still unknown. Using immunoSEQ multiplex PCR, the repertoire was profiled, and TCRdb retains in-frame clones only, with some absent. The data hold 85,000 to 90,000 clones, with just over 85% observed a single time. Study-wide points: Repertoire sampling was restricted to post-peak T cell response timepoints.

The CDR3 sequence is 14 residues long. V was pared by 2 bases and J by 8 bases, with 5 bases of the junction left unmatched. Germline assignment: CDR1 ENHRY and CDR2 SYGVKD. Specimen: peripheral blood, collected on day 0 of MenACWY control vaccination. This rearrangement joins TRBV10-3 to TRBJ1-2, with TRBD1 matching over 10 bases. The origin of this receptor is an adult in good health. The CDR3 loop is CAISERGTGEGYTF. Written as DNA, the CDR3 is TGTGCCATCAGTGAGAGGGGGACAGGGGAGGGCTACACCTTC.